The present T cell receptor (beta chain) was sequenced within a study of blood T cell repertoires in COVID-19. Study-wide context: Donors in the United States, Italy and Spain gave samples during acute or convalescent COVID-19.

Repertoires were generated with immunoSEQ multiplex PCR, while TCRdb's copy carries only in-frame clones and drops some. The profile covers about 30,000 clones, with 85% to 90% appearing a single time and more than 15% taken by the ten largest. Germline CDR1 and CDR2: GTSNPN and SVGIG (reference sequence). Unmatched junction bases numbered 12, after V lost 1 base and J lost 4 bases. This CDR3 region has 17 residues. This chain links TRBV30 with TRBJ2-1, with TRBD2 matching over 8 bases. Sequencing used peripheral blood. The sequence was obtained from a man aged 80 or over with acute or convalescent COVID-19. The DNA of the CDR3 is TGTGCCTGGAGTGGGGCCCGGACTAGCCTTCCGTACAATGAGCAGTTCTTC. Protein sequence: CAWSGARTSLPYNEQFF.